The clone carrying this T cell receptor beta chain turned up a few times. The sample belongs to a study of beta chain features in type 1 diabetes. CDR3 length equals 15 residues. V dropped 6 bases and J dropped 1 base, with 15 bases sitting between them. Germline-derived CDR1 and CDR2 are MNHNS and SASEGT. The entirety of the isolated RNA underwent reverse transcription, so expressed TCRB transcripts were sequenced. Measured with immunoSEQ multiplex PCR; TCRdb has only the in-frame clones, and not every one. The sample records some 150,000 clones, 11% being singletons. Every donor provided one heparinised blood draw, which averaged approximately 100 mL.

The TCR was taken from a man between 18 and 35 years old in good health. The chain employs TRBV6-1 and TRBJ1-1; D is perhaps TRBD1 (5 bases). The sample comprised central memory CD4+ T cells from blood. The CDR3 bases are TGTGCCAGCAGCTCCCGGGACGGGAAGAACACTGAAGCTTTCTTT. This sequence encodes CASSSRDGKNTEAFF.